Here is one TCR beta chain with its context. This specimen belongs to a study of blood T cell repertoires in COVID-19. Looking at the study overall: Collection of acute and convalescent COVID-19 samples took place in the United States, Italy and Spain. In each case, the material was cDNA or gDNA derived from T cells, B-cell-depleted T cells, or PBMCs.

Per germline, CDR1 MDHEN and CDR2 SYDVKM. The V gene end was trimmed by 4 bases and the J gene end by 6 bases; junction bases not matched to a gene: 18. The CDR3 loop spans 19 amino acids. As handled by the study authors: Estimation of nucleated cell counts was performed using reference gene primer amplification. Libraries were prepared by immunoSEQ multiplex PCR; TCRdb keeps only in-frame clonotypes and omits some of them. The V and J calls and clone size come from that table; D and trimming were worked out from the DNA. Of 150,000 to 200,000 clones in the sample, approximately 79% are singletons; the top ten hold about 3%.

The rearrangement joins TRBV28 to TRBJ2-2; 9 bases map to TRBD2. The sequencing input was peripheral blood. This receptor was identified in a woman older than 75 with acute or convalescent COVID-19. The CDR3 DNA reads as TGTGCCAGCAGTTCCCTCCCCTCGGGAGCGGGAGGAGGGGCCGGGGAGCTGTTTTTT. This sequence encodes CASSSLPSGAGGGAGELFF.